This TCR beta chain was retrieved from a study of response to subunit inactivated influenza vaccine. Study-level results: Few new T cells, the authors suggested, are recruited by each seasonal influenza vaccination.

The CDR3 contains 14 residues. Trimming shortened V by 1 base and J by 5 bases, and 12 bases separated the two germline ends. Germline CDR1 is SGHRS and CDR2 is YFSETQ. With respect to this clonotype: The antigen is not known.

Via MiXCR, TCRdb re-called the RT-PCR reads, giving one row per CDR3 protein. This table has roughly 790,000 distinct CDR3 sequences, 21% appearing once. The V and J genes are TRBV5-1 and TRBJ2-5; possibly TRBD2 for D (6 bases). This clonotype originated in a man aged 50 to 60 who received an inactivated influenza vaccine. The sample here was PBMCs from blood, taken 4 to 6 days after vaccination. Written as DNA, the CDR3 is TGCGCCAGCAGCTTGAACGGGGGAGGTGAGACCCAGTACTTC. It specifies CASSLNGGGETQYF.